One sample yielded the 26 T cell receptor beta chains listed below, sequenced in a study of neurological immune-mediated disorders. TCRdb reanalysed the 5' RACE reads using MiXCR and keeps one entry per CDR3 protein. This table has roughly 56,000 distinct CDR3 sequences, roughly 3.5% appearing once. The material sequenced was PBMCs. The receptors originated from a woman between 55 and 75 years old with multiple sclerosis.

This clonotype was seen repeatedly, ten times or more. A much larger clonotype is one base distant, so this may be a read error. The V call is TRBV25-1, the J call TRBJ1-2, with no clear D. Germline V CDR1 and CDR2: MGHDK, SYGVNS. The CDR3 has 11 amino acids. CDR3 region: CDSRTNYGYTF. CDR3 DNA: TGTGACAGCAGGACTAACTATGGCTACACCTTC.

This clonotype was recorded many times. The V and J genes are TRBV4-1 and TRBJ1-2; D ambiguous. CDR3 length: 14 residues. Germline CDR1 MGHRA, CDR2 YSYEKL. V lost 1 base and J 1 base, leaving 7 bases between the germline ends. CDR3 protein: CASSQVGRNYGYTF. CDR3 coding DNA: TGCGCCAGCAGCCAAGTTGGCCGTAACTATGGCTACACCTTC.

This clonotype was picked up many times. This chain joins TRBV3-1 and TRBJ2-1; 9 bases line up with TRBD1. V lost 4 bases and J lost 0; bases outside the gene matches: 16. Germline V gives CDR1 LGHDT, CDR2 YNNKEL (reference sequence). There are 20 residues in the CDR3. CDR3: CASSLIDRGTAESSYNEQFF. CDR3 coding DNA: TGTGCCAGCAGCCTCATCGACAGGGGGACGGCGGAGAGCTCCTACAATGAGCAGTTCTTC.

In this sample, this clonotype turned up many times. The chain links TRBV5-1 to TRBJ2-3; no clear D gene. V lost 0 bases and J 5 bases, leaving 10 bases between the germline ends. Per the germline V gene, CDR1 is SGHRS and CDR2 is YFSETQ. The CDR3 has 14 amino acids. The CDR3 sequence is CASSLVPSGDTQYF. The CDR3 bases are TGCGCCAGCAGCTTGGTTCCCTCAGGAGATACGCAGTATTTT. Combining the CDR3 with reference TRBV5-1 and TRBJ2-3 gives the whole variable domain KAGVTQTPRYLIKTRGQQVTLSCSPISGHRSVSWYQQTPGQGLQFLFEYFSETQRNKGNFPGRFSGRQFSNSRSEMNVSTLELGDSALYLCASSLVPSGDTQYFGPGTRLTVL.

This clonotype has a count of ten or more. The chain combines TRBV4-1 with TRBJ1-5; the D gene is possibly TRBD1 (5 bases). CDR1 and CDR2 (germline): MGHRA, YSYEKL. CDR3 length equals 16 residues. V lost 3 bases to trimming and J lost 2 bases, with 14 bases between them. The CDR3 coding sequence is TGCGCCAGCAGCCAGAAACCCCCGGGGGGCAATCAGCCCCAGCATTTT. It yields the protein CASSQKPPGGNQPQHF.

This clonotype was recorded at least ten times. A read error may produce the germline difference seen at one junction end. CDR3 amino acids: CASCLARRGGNQPQHF. CDR3 coding DNA: TGTGCCAGCTGTTTGGCGCGCAGGGGCGGCAATCAGCCCCAGCATTTT. V gene TRBV28 combines with J gene TRBJ1-5, with a tentative D call TRBD1 (6 bases). The CDR3 is 16 amino acids. Germline loops: CDR1 MDHEN, CDR2 SYDVKM.

This clonotype was detected many times. J is TRBJ2-7 and V is TRBV4-2; 8 bases agree with TRBD2. V lost 1 base, J lost 2 bases, and 4 bases stayed unmatched. This CDR3 contains 15 residues. The germline gives CDR1 LGHNA, CDR2 YNFKEQ. CDR3 nucleotides: TGTGCCAGCAGCCAAGTACTAGCGGAGGCCTACGAGCAGTACTTC. This translates into CASSQVLAEAYEQYF.

This clonotype was seen ten or more times. This chain links TRBV3-1 with TRBJ1-1, with TRBD1 as a possible D gene (5 bases). CDR1 LGHDT and CDR2 YNNKEL come from the germline V gene (reference sequence). The CDR3 is made up of 13 amino acids. The V end was cut by 4 bases, the J end by 1 base, with 7 bases between. Here the CDR3 DNA reads TGTGCCAGCAGCCCTACAGGGAACACTGAAGCTTTCTTT. Translating gives CASSPTGNTEAFF.

This clonotype was counted ten times or more. The chain joins TRBV4-1 to TRBJ1-1, with D possibly matching TRBD1 (6 bases). The germline V gene has CDR1 MGHRA and CDR2 YSYEKL. This CDR3 spans 15 amino acids. V lost 4 bases, J lost 9 bases, and 21 bases lay in between. CDR3 residues: CASSPSRLVDRQAFF. In DNA, the CDR3 is TGCGCCAGCAGCCCCTCCCGGCTAGTAGACAGGCAAGCTTTCTTT.

This clonotype was picked up a small number of times. At one of its ends the junction is not consistent with the germline gene, which may arise from a read error. The chain recombines TRBV28 with TRBJ1-2; D is ambiguous. The CDR3 sequence is 12 residues long. The V gene's germline CDR1 is MDHEN and CDR2 SYDVKM. CDR3 sequence reads: CDSIKDNYGYTF. In DNA form, the CDR3 reads TGTGACAGCATCAAAGATAACTATGGCTACACCTTC.

This clonotype appeared many times. V gene TRBV13 combines with J gene TRBJ2-1; D remains ambiguous. Germline CDR1 PRHDT, CDR2 FYEKMQ (reference sequence). The ends were cut back, 1 base at V and 3 bases at J, with 16 bases in the middle. This CDR3 region has 17 residues. CDR3 amino acids: CASSLDPAAPNYNEQFF. CDR3 nucleotide sequence: TGTGCCAGCAGCTTAGATCCAGCCGCGCCCAACTACAATGAGCAGTTCTTC. The whole variable domain, remainder taken from reference TRBV13 and TRBJ2-1, is AAGVIQSPRHLIKEKRETATLKCYPIPRHDTVYWYQQGPGQDPQFLISFYEKMQSDKGSIPDRFSAQQFSDYHSELNMSSLELGDSALYFCASSLDPAAPNYNEQFFGPGTRLTVL.

This clonotype came up many times. The chain carries TRBV28 and TRBJ2-7; tentatively, D is TRBD2 (6 bases). Germline V gene sequence: CDR1 MDHEN, CDR2 SYDVKM. V was shortened by 4 bases and J by 3 bases, with 13 bases between the two germline ends. CDR3 length: 14 amino acids. CDR3 sequence (DNA): TGTGCCAGCAGTTCCCCAGGGAGGATCTACGAGCAGTACTTC. Residues: CASSSPGRIYEQYF. Combining the CDR3 with reference TRBV28 and TRBJ2-7 gives the whole variable domain DVKVTQSSRYLVKRTGEKVFLECVQDMDHENMFWYRQDPGLGLRLIYFSYDVKMKEKGDIPEGYSVSREKKERFSLILESASTNQTSMYLCASSSPGRIYEQYFGPGTRLTVT.

This clonotype was counted at least ten times. This chain uses TRBV7-9 with TRBJ1-1, with D possibly matching TRBD1 (6 bases). CDR3 length: 13 amino acids. Germline V gene sequence: CDR1 SEHNR, CDR2 FQNEAQ (reference sequence). V gave up 5 bases and J gave up 8 bases, with 15 bases separating them. The CDR3 nucleotides read TGTGCCAGCAGCGATGGACAGCAGAACGAAGCTTTCTTT. Protein product: CASSDGQQNEAFF.

In this sample, this clonotype turned up many times. The chain joins TRBV5-1 to TRBJ1-2; 8 bases are shared with TRBD1. The CDR3 runs to 14 residues. V lost 4 bases, J lost 5 bases, and 7 bases stayed unmatched. Per germline, CDR1 SGHRS and CDR2 YFSETQ. Here the CDR3 reads CASSPGQARYGYTF. The CDR3 DNA is TGCGCCAGCAGCCCGGGACAGGCGAGGTATGGCTACACCTTC.

This clonotype was recorded at least ten times. The chain recombines TRBV6-6 with TRBJ2-3; D is possibly TRBD1 (5 bases). Per germline, CDR1 MNHNY and CDR2 SVGAGI (reference sequence). V was shortened by 4 bases and J by 5 bases, with 16 bases between the two germline ends. There are 15 residues in the CDR3. The CDR3 sequence is CASSSYQGPRDTQYF. CDR3 sequence (DNA): TGTGCCAGCAGTTCCTATCAGGGCCCTAGAGATACGCAGTATTTT.

There are many counts of this clonotype. The chain employs TRBV9 and TRBJ2-1; tentatively, D is TRBD2 (6 bases). CDR3 size: 14 residues. CDR1 is SGDLS and CDR2 is YYNGEE in the germline V gene. Trimming cost V 4 bases and J 5 bases, with 13 bases left between them. In DNA, the CDR3 is TGTGCCAGCAGCAGGGACTTTGGGCACAATGAGCAGTTCTTC. It specifies CASSRDFGHNEQFF.

In this sample, this clonotype turned up many times. The J gene is TRBJ1-1, the V gene TRBV28, with 11 nucleotides matching TRBD1. V dropped 4 bases and J dropped 4; count of bases not matched to a gene: 8. CDR3 size: 16 residues. Germline-derived CDR1 and CDR2 are MDHEN and SYDVKM. The CDR3 DNA reads TGTGCCAGCAGTTATACTTGGGACAGGGGGAGCACTGAAGCTTTCTTT. It codes for CASSYTWDRGSTEAFF.

This clonotype was observed many times. The V call is TRBV6-2 or TRBV6-3, the J call TRBJ1-5; 7 nucleotides align to TRBD1. The length of the CDR3 is 16 residues. Per the germline V gene, CDR1 is MNHEY and CDR2 is SVGEGT. Trimming removed 7 bases from V and 5 bases from J; junction bases left unmatched: 14. In nucleotides, the CDR3 is TGTGCCAGCAACCACCCGACAGGGTGGCGGGATCAGCCCCAGCATTTT. It specifies CASNHPTGWRDQPQHF.

This clonotype appeared many times. The chain links TRBV29-1 to TRBJ2-1; the D is unclear. Germline assignment: CDR1 SQVTM and CDR2 ANQGSEA. The CDR3 covers 13 residues. V lost 3 bases and J lost 3, with 9 bases in between. The CDR3 DNA is TGCAGCGTTGACGGGCAGGACTACAATGAGCAGTTCTTC. Translated: CSVDGQDYNEQFF.

This clonotype was counted ten times or more. The V and J genes are TRBV10-3 and TRBJ2-1; TRBD2 matches 12 bases. This CDR3 is 15 amino acids long. The germline V gene has CDR1 ENHRY and CDR2 SYGVKD. V was clipped by 6 bases and J by 10 bases; unmatched bases: 10. Here the CDR3 DNA reads TGTGCCATCAGCGCGGGACTAGCGGGTGTCAGGGAGCAGTTCTTC. Protein: CAISAGLAGVREQFF.

This clonotype was seen ten or more times. The chain has TRBV5-1 and TRBJ2-3, with 8 bases matching TRBD2. Unmatched junction bases numbered 8, after V lost 2 bases and J lost 3 bases. Germline values: CDR1 SGHRS, CDR2 YFSETQ. CDR3 size: 16 residues. For the CDR3, the DNA is TGCGCCAGCAGCTTTTCGAAGCGGGAGCCAACAGATACGCAGTATTTT. Translating it yields CASSFSKREPTDTQYF.

This clonotype was seen ten or more times. The V gene is TRBV5-5, the J gene TRBJ2-2, with D possibly matching TRBD2 (6 bases). Trimming left V 4 bases short and J 2 bases short, with 12 bases between. This CDR3 is 15 amino acids long. Looked up from germline, CDR1 is SGHKS and CDR2 is YYEKEE (reference sequence). This CDR3 is CASSPLSGNTGELFF. DNA of the CDR3: TGTGCCAGCAGCCCACTTAGCGGTAACACCGGGGAGCTGTTTTTT.

This clonotype was observed many times. The rearrangement joins TRBV6-2 or TRBV6-3 to TRBJ2-7; the match to TRBD1 covers 9 bases. This CDR3 is 14 amino acids long. J was trimmed by 3 bases and V by 0 bases; bases with no gene match: 0. Per the germline V gene, CDR1 is MNHEY and CDR2 is SVGEGT. The CDR3 here is CASSYSTGGYEQYF. The DNA for the CDR3 is TGTGCCAGCAGTTACTCGACAGGGGGCTACGAGCAGTACTTC.

The chain combines TRBV5-1 with TRBJ2-7; D gene unclear. Trimming cost V 4 bases and J 5 bases, with 10 bases left between them. The CDR3 runs to 12 residues. The V gene's germline CDR1 is SGHRS and CDR2 YFSETQ. CDR3 coding DNA: TGCGCCAGCAGCCGCGGAAGGGACGAGCAGTACTTC. Its protein is CASSRGRDEQYF. Supplemented by reference TRBV5-1 and TRBJ2-7, the full variable domain reads KAGVTQTPRYLIKTRGQQVTLSCSPISGHRSVSWYQQTPGQGLQFLFEYFSETQRNKGNFPGRFSGRQFSNSRSEMNVSTLELGDSALYLCASSRGRDEQYFGPGTRLTVT.

This clonotype showed up just a few times. The chain recombines TRBV2 with TRBJ1-2; possibly TRBD1 for D (5 bases). Germline V gene data show CDR1 as SNHLY and CDR2 as FYNNEI. The V end was cut by 5 bases, the J end by 2 bases, with 9 bases between. The CDR3 runs 13 residues. The CDR3 coding sequence is TGTGCCAGCAGTTGGCAGGGAAACTATGGCTACACCTTC. It codes for CASSWQGNYGYTF.

This clonotype appeared many times. The chain couples TRBV2 to TRBJ2-1; 12 bases are a match to TRBD2. The germline V gene has CDR1 SNHLY and CDR2 FYNNEI. Trimming removed 6 bases from V and 10 bases from J; junction bases left unmatched: 13. There are 16 residues in the CDR3. CDR3 protein: CASSSTASGGAREQFF. The CDR3 DNA sequence: TGTGCCAGCAGCTCGACCGCTAGCGGGGGGGCCAGGGAGCAGTTCTTC.